Shown below are 17 T cell receptor beta chains from a single sample sequenced in a study of shared clonotypes between healthy human individuals. Sequenced by immunoSEQ multiplex PCR; TCRdb stores in-frame clones only, minus some. The sample lists some 450,000 clones, roughly four fifths occurring once. Sequenced sample: PBMCs. The receptors come from a woman between 35 and 50 years old in good health. Some clones in this sample may be carry-over from other donors' samples.

The chain employs TRBV6-5 and TRBJ2-3; D is perhaps TRBD2 (6 bases). The V gene lost 6 bases and the J gene lost 5 bases, with 9 bases spanning the gap. Germline CDR1 is MNHEY and CDR2 is SVGAGI. The CDR3 sequence is 12 residues long. CDR3 sequence reads: CASRRGGDTQYF. As DNA, the CDR3 is TGTGCCAGCAGGCGGGGAGGAGATACGCAGTATTTT.

This rearrangement joins TRBV11-2 to TRBJ2-3, with 7 bases that match TRBD2. CDR3 length: 14 amino acids. J lost 8 bases, V lost 4 bases, and 9 bases had no gene match. Germline V lookup: CDR1 SGHAT, CDR2 FQNNGV. In DNA form, the CDR3 reads TGTGCCAGCAGCTCTTCGACTAGCCTCTCTACGCAGTATTTT. Translated, it gives CASSSSTSLSTQYF.

This rearrangement joins TRBV7-9 to TRBJ2-3; 7 bases fit TRBD1. The ends lost 4 bases at V and 1 base at J; junction bases unmatched: 5. Germline loops: CDR1 SEHNR, CDR2 FQNEAQ (reference sequence). The CDR3 spans 15 residues. CDR3 in DNA: TGTGCCAGCAGCTCGCCCGGGACAGGCACAGATACGCAGTATTTT. Its translation: CASSSPGTGTDTQYF.

This chain joins TRBV30 and TRBJ1-1, with a tentative D call TRBD1 (5 bases). Between the trimmed V and J ends, which lost 5 bases and 11 bases, there was a span of 21 bases. The CDR3 has 13 residues. In germline, CDR1 is GTSNPN, CDR2 SVGIG (reference sequence). DNA of the CDR3: TGTGCCTGGCGTGGTGGTGCCGTTCGGGGGGCTTTCTTT. This translates into CAWRGGAVRGAFF. The variable domain in full, with the rest retrieved from reference TRBV30 and TRBJ1-1, is SQTIHQWPATLVQPVGSPLSLECTVEGTSNPNLYWYRQAAGRGLQLLFYSVGIGQISSEVPQNLSASRPQDRQFILSSKKLLLSDSGFYLCAWRGGAVRGAFFGQGTRLTVV.

CDR3 nucleotide sequence: TGTGCCAGCAGCTTAGGGCTAGCGGGAGGGCCCCTGTATGAGCAGTTCTTC. Translated, it gives CASSLGLAGGPLYEQFF. This chain joins TRBV11-2 and TRBJ2-1; 12 bases agree with TRBD2. Germline CDR1 and CDR2: SGHAT and FQNNGV. The CDR3 extends over 17 amino acids. J gave up 8 bases and V 1 base, and 9 bases lay outside the gene matches. Full variable domain (remainder filled in from reference TRBV11-2 and TRBJ2-1): EAGVAQSPRYKIIEKRQSVAFWCNPISGHATLYWYQQILGQGPKLLIQFQNNGVVDDSQLPKDRFSAERLKGVDSTLKIQPAKLEDSAVYLCASSLGLAGGPLYEQFFGPGTRLTVL.

The genes are TRBV19 and TRBJ2-5; D ambiguous. Germline CDR1 reads LNHDA; CDR2 reads SQIVND (reference sequence). With 3 bases removed from V and 1 base from J, the gap between germline ends came to 6 bases. The CDR3 spans 13 residues. The CDR3, as DNA: TGTGCCAGTAGTATGAACATCCAAGAGACCCAGTACTTC. Protein: CASSMNIQETQYF.

The chain has TRBV30 and TRBJ2-7; no clear D. Trimming took off 0 bases at V and 5 bases at J, with 8 bases between the two ends. Germline V gene lookup returns CDR1 GTSNPN and CDR2 SVGIG (reference sequence). The CDR3 runs to 12 residues. CDR3 coding DNA: TGTGCCTGGAGTGTAGGGTTGGACGAGCAGTACTTC. It specifies CAWSVGLDEQYF.

Note on this clone: Since a far larger clone is one base different, this is likely a read error. The rearrangement uses TRBV25-1 and TRBJ2-4, with D possibly matching TRBD1 (6 bases). The CDR3 consists of 14 residues. The germline V gene encodes CDR1 MGHDK and CDR2 SYGVNS. This chain's CDR3 is CAGSRQGSKNIQYF. CDR3 DNA: TGTGCCGGCAGTCGGCAGGGGAGCAAAAACATTCAGTACTTC.

The chain is built from TRBV6-5 and TRBJ2-7, with 9 nucleotides matching TRBD1. The V gene's germline CDR1 is MNHEY and CDR2 SVGAGI. The CDR3 extends over 15 amino acids. J was trimmed by 5 bases and V by 0 bases; bases with no gene match: 5. CDR3 residues: CASSYSTGTGNEQYF. Written as DNA, the CDR3 is TGTGCCAGCAGTTACTCGACCGGGACAGGGAACGAGCAGTACTTC.

This rearrangement joins TRBV30 to TRBJ2-5; D remains ambiguous. The last part of the DNA fits TRBJ2-7 better; the J call may be wrong. The CDR3 runs 13 residues. Germline V gene sequence: CDR1 GTSNPN, CDR2 SVGIG (reference sequence). The CDR3 sequence: CAWSASGFFEQYF. The CDR3 DNA sequence: TGTGCCTGGAGTGCCTCCGGGTTCTTCGAGCAGTACTTC.

Only a few counts were recorded for this clone. The same CDR3 can be traced to other DNA sequences in this sample. V is TRBV28 and J is TRBJ2-5; 9 nucleotides agree with TRBD1. Trimming at V came to 7 bases and at J to 5 bases, leaving 14 bases not matched to a gene. From germline, CDR1 is MDHEN and CDR2 SYDVKM. The CDR3 totals 16 residues. The CDR3 sequence: CASNILGQGSGETQYF. As DNA, the CDR3 is TGTGCCAGCAACATACTGGGACAGGGTTCGGGCGAGACCCAGTACTTC. Full variable domain (missing parts from reference TRBV28 and TRBJ2-5): DVKVTQSSRYLVKRTGEKVFLECVQDMDHENMFWYRQDPGLGLRLIYFSYDVKMKEKGDIPEGYSVSREKKERFSLILESASTNQTSMYLCASNILGQGSGETQYFGPGTRLLVL.

The chain links TRBV11-2 to TRBJ2-1; no clear D. Trimming shortened V by 5 bases and J by 10 bases, and 9 bases separated the two germline ends. Looked up from germline, CDR1 is SGHAT and CDR2 is FQNNGV. The CDR3 runs to 11 residues. The CDR3 sequence is CASSAFNEQFF. As DNA, the CDR3 is TGTGCCAGCAGCGCCTTTAACGAGCAGTTCTTC.

V and J are TRBV5-1 and TRBJ2-5; TRBD2 matches at 16 bases. Germline V gene lookup returns CDR1 SGHRS and CDR2 YFSETQ. CDR3 length equals 16 residues. The V segment lost 4 bases and the J segment 5 bases; nucleotides outside the gene matches: 5. The CDR3 sequence: CASSVGTSGRAETQYF. The CDR3 nucleotides read TGCGCCAGCAGCGTCGGGACTAGCGGGAGGGCCGAGACCCAGTACTTC.

The chain uses TRBV5-4 and TRBJ1-1; TRBD1 matches at 7 bases. The germline gives CDR1 SGHNT, CDR2 YYREEE (reference sequence). Trimming removed 3 bases from V and 2 bases from J; junction bases left unmatched: 4. This CDR3 has 14 residues. The CDR3 region is CASSWAGGNTEAFF. As DNA, the CDR3 is TGTGCCAGCAGCTGGGCAGGGGGAAACACTGAAGCTTTCTTT.

This chain uses TRBV29-1 with TRBJ2-2; D may be TRBD2 (6 bases). Germline loops: CDR1 SQVTM, CDR2 ANQGSEA. V was trimmed by 6 bases and J by 4 bases, leaving 12 bases between them. The CDR3 is 13 residues long. Here the CDR3 reads CSVRDGTTGELFF. CDR3 sequence (DNA): TGCAGCGTGCGGGACGGGACCACCGGGGAGCTGTTTTTT.

This clone was detected ten times or more. The chain links TRBV7-8 to TRBJ2-3, with 8 bases matching TRBD2. The CDR3 runs to 15 residues. Germline assignment: CDR1 SGHVS and CDR2 FQNEAQ. Trimming cost V 3 bases and J 2 bases; bases outside gene matches: 4. CDR3 region: CASSLAGGITDTQYF. Here the CDR3 DNA reads TGTGCCAGCAGCTTGGCGGGGGGAATCACAGATACGCAGTATTTT.

This clone was observed a single time. This chain connects TRBV9 to TRBJ2-2, with a weak D call TRBD2 (6 bases). V lost 1 base, J lost 1 base, and 8 bases lay in between. The CDR3 sequence is 15 residues long. The germline V gene has CDR1 SGDLS and CDR2 YYNGEE. The CDR3 sequence is CASSVRGMNTGELFF. The CDR3 DNA reads as TGTGCCAGCAGCGTACGGGGGATGAACACCGGGGAGCTGTTTTTT.